This T cell receptor (beta chain) was observed in a study of blood T cell repertoires in COVID-19. Produced via immunoSEQ multiplex PCR; TCRdb's table is partial and in-frame only. The table includes around 160,000 clones, roughly 90% detected once. Sequences were obtained from peripheral blood. The clonotype comes from a man aged 60 to 69 with acute or convalescent COVID-19.

The CDR3 sequence is CASSLLGGQLNYGYTF. In nucleotides, the CDR3 is TGTGCCAGCAGTCTACTCGGGGGACAGCTAAACTATGGCTACACCTTC. This sequence joins TRBV27 and TRBJ1-2; 7 bases map to TRBD1. Trimming took 5 bases from V and 2 from J; bases not matched to a gene: 11. Germline CDR1 and CDR2: MNHEY and SMNVEV (reference sequence). The CDR3 has 16 amino acids.